Below are 20 T cell receptor beta chains sequenced from a single sample in a study of graft-versus-host responses after intestinal transplantation. The authors seeded some 200,000 CFSE-labeled responder cells together with some 200,000 irradiated stimulator cells tagged with violet dye. TCRdb keeps only in-frame clones here, not all; method: immunoSEQ multiplex PCR. The repertoire consists of about 4,900 clones, with 25% to 30% occurring once and the leading ten covering approximately 7%. Source: alloreactive CD8+ T cells from a mixed lymphocyte reaction culture, taken before intestinal transplant. As to subset: CFSE-low proliferating T cells sorted from roughly six-day pre-transplant mixed lymphocyte reaction (GvH or HvG direction). The receptors were gathered from a human patient who received an intestinal transplant.

This rearrangement joins TRBV13 to TRBJ2-7; 8 positions agree with TRBD2. The V gene's germline CDR1 is PRHDT and CDR2 FYEKMQ (reference sequence). After removal of 8 bases from V and 3 bases from J, the junction contained 15 bases not matched to a gene. The length of the CDR3 is 16 residues. CDR3 in DNA: TGTGCCAGCCGGGAGGTACTAGCGGAAAACCTCTACGAGCAGTACTTC. Translating it yields CASREVLAENLYEQYF.

About this clone: Relative to the germline gene, one junction end is altered; a read error may explain this. The chain employs TRBV10-3 and TRBJ2-7; maybe TRBD2 (6 bases). The CDR3 is 17 residues long. Germline V gives CDR1 ENHRY, CDR2 SYGVKD. CDR3 sequence: CASSEALLGGLTYEQYF. CDR3 DNA sequence: TGTGCCAGCAGTGAAGCGCTTCTGGGAGGTCTGACCTACGAGCAGTACTTC.

This clone was seen a handful of times. The chain recombines TRBV9 with TRBJ2-3, with D unresolved. V was trimmed by 3 bases and J by 0 bases, leaving 11 bases between them. CDR1 is SGDLS, CDR2 YYNGEE, per germline. The CDR3 runs to 15 residues. The CDR3 DNA reads as TGTGCCAGCAGCGCACGAATTACTAGCACAGATACGCAGTATTTT. It is translated as CASSARITSTDTQYF.

This rearrangement joins TRBV7-9 to TRBJ2-1, with 9 bases matching TRBD1. Losses at the gene ends were 3 bases for V and 8 bases for J; bases not matched to a gene: 8. Germline assignment: CDR1 SEHNR and CDR2 FQNEAQ (reference sequence). The CDR3 has 15 amino acids. The CDR3 DNA follows: TGTGCCAGCAGCTTTTTCGAGACAGGGGGAGATGAGCAGTTCTTC. Translating gives CASSFFETGGDEQFF.

The V and J genes are TRBV7-8 and TRBJ1-5, with no clear D. Germline assignment: CDR1 SGHVS and CDR2 FQNEAQ. The CDR3 extends over 13 amino acids. Trimming cost V 0 bases and J 6 bases, with 6 bases left between them. The CDR3 region is CASSLAPSQPQHF. The CDR3 DNA sequence: TGTGCCAGCAGCTTAGCCCCATCTCAGCCCCAGCATTTT.

A few counts support this clone. This chain joins TRBV29-1 and TRBJ1-2; 7 bases fit TRBD1. CDR3 length: 11 amino acids. Trimming cost V 2 bases and J 8 bases; bases outside gene matches: 2. The V gene's germline CDR1 is SQVTM and CDR2 ANQGSEA. In DNA form, the CDR3 reads TGCAGCGTTGAACAGGGGGAGGGCTACACCTTC. Its translation: CSVEQGEGYTF.

Here the CDR3 reads CASSAGGWEQYF. The CDR3 DNA reads TGTGCCAGCAGTGCGGGGGGATGGGAGCAGTACTTC. The chain uses TRBV27 and TRBJ2-7; 8 bases are shared with TRBD2. V lost 5 bases, J lost 7 bases, and 4 bases stayed unmatched. The CDR3 is 12 amino acids. Germline-derived CDR1 and CDR2 are MNHEY and SMNVEV (reference sequence).

By share, this clone ranks as medium-sized. This chain links TRBV7-3 with TRBJ2-2, with unresolved D. Germline V gives CDR1 SGHTA, CDR2 FQGTGA. With 5 bases removed from V and 6 bases from J, the gap between germline ends came to 7 bases. The CDR3 is 12 amino acids. As DNA, the CDR3 is TGTGCCAGCAGCCCCCTGGCCGGGGAGCTGTTTTTT. Translating gives CASSPLAGELFF.

The chain has TRBV28 and TRBJ2-7, with 9 bases fitting TRBD2. With 5 bases clipped from V and 3 bases from J, the junction kept 11 bases outside the gene matches. The CDR3 runs 16 residues. The germline gives CDR1 MDHEN, CDR2 SYDVKM. The CDR3 reads CASSLLAGEGDYEQYF. CDR3 bases: TGTGCCAGCAGTCTCTTAGCGGGAGAAGGCGACTACGAGCAGTACTTC. The full variable domain, rest sourced from reference TRBV28 and TRBJ2-7, is DVKVTQSSRYLVKRTGEKVFLECVQDMDHENMFWYRQDPGLGLRLIYFSYDVKMKEKGDIPEGYSVSREKKERFSLILESASTNQTSMYLCASSLLAGEGDYEQYFGPGTRLTVT.

In its sample, this clone was seen a few times. The CDR3 is CASSIGTNEQFF. CDR3 coding DNA: TGTGCCAGTAGTATTGGGACTAATGAGCAGTTCTTC. The chain joins TRBV19 to TRBJ2-1; a possible D gene is TRBD2 (6 bases). In germline, CDR1 is LNHDA, CDR2 SQIVND (reference sequence). V dropped 3 bases and J dropped 7 bases, with 7 bases sitting between them. The CDR3 length is 12 residues.

This sequence joins TRBV5-1 and TRBJ1-2; possible D gene TRBD1, 5 bases. This CDR3 contains 13 residues. Per germline, CDR1 SGHRS and CDR2 YFSETQ. V lost 0 bases, J lost 8 bases, and 11 bases lay in between. CDR3 coding DNA: TGCGCCAGCAGCTTGGGGGCAGGGATGGGCTACACCTTC. Translating it yields CASSLGAGMGYTF.

This sequence joins TRBV27 and TRBJ2-7, with 10 bases matching TRBD2. V shed 3 bases and J 1 base; nucleotides not matched to a gene: 3. This CDR3 comprises 15 residues. Germline V gene sequence: CDR1 MNHEY, CDR2 SMNVEV (reference sequence). The CDR3 loop reads CASSFGLAESYEQYF. Here the CDR3 DNA reads TGTGCCAGCAGTTTTGGACTAGCGGAATCCTACGAGCAGTACTTC.

Sample share makes this clone medium-sized. The gene calls are TRBV19 and TRBJ1-2; TRBD1 aligns across 9 bases. V shed 3 bases and J 5 bases; nucleotides not matched to a gene: 4. The CDR3 totals 14 residues. Germline CDR1 and CDR2: LNHDA and SQIVND (reference sequence). Here the CDR3 DNA reads TGTGCCAGTAGTATTACAGGGGGCTCGTATGGCTACACCTTC. It translates to CASSITGGSYGYTF.

Here the CDR3 reads CASSTFDRGFYGYTF. The CDR3 DNA follows: TGTGCCAGCAGCACCTTCGACAGGGGATTTTATGGCTACACCTTC. The genes are TRBV11-2 and TRBJ1-2; 8 bases are a match to TRBD1. J gave up 5 bases and V 5 bases, and 10 bases lay outside the gene matches. CDR1 is SGHAT and CDR2 is FQNNGV in the germline V gene. This CDR3 region has 15 residues.

This clone is medium-sized (0.01 to 0.1%) by share. The chain couples TRBV5-1 to TRBJ2-2; weak D call: TRBD2 (5 bases). Trimming shortened V by 4 bases and J by 4 bases, and 11 bases separated the two germline ends. CDR3 length: 14 amino acids. Germline CDR1 SGHRS, CDR2 YFSETQ. CDR3 sequence reads: CASSTGEGTGELFF. The CDR3 bases are TGCGCCAGCAGCACCGGCGAGGGCACCGGGGAGCTGTTTTTT.

Only a few counts were recorded for this clone. The CDR3 region is CASSLYGQSWEQYF. The CDR3 coding sequence is TGTGCCAGCAGCTTGTACGGACAGAGCTGGGAGCAGTACTTC. V gene TRBV7-1 combines with J gene TRBJ2-7; tentative D call: TRBD1 (6 bases). TRBV7-1 is known as an ORF, though its function is uncertain. This CDR3 region has 14 residues. V gave up 4 bases and J gave up 7 bases, with 17 bases separating them.

The chain links TRBV6-6 to TRBJ2-1; D unresolved. The V gene lost 2 bases and the J gene lost 0 bases, with 8 bases spanning the gap. The germline CDR1 and CDR2 sequences are MNHNY and SVGAGI (reference sequence). The CDR3 sequence is 15 residues long. The CDR3 DNA reads as TGTGCCAGCAGTTACAATCCAAGCTCCTACAATGAGCAGTTCTTC. Its translation: CASSYNPSSYNEQFF.

This clone was detected only a few times. The chain is built from TRBV7-6 and TRBJ2-3, with a possible D match to TRBD2 (5 bases). The CDR3 sequence is 16 residues long. The germline gives CDR1 SGHVS, CDR2 FNYEAQ. V gave up 4 bases and J gave up 2 bases, with 16 bases separating them. CDR3: CASSSLPILVTDTQYF. The CDR3 DNA reads as TGTGCCAGCAGCTCACTACCCATACTAGTCACAGATACGCAGTATTTT.

The V gene is TRBV27, the J gene TRBJ2-5; 11 bases agree with TRBD1. The DNA end is a closer match to TRBJ2-7, so the J assignment may be wrong. The length of the CDR3 is 14 residues. From germline, CDR1 is MNHEY and CDR2 SMNVEV (reference sequence). The CDR3 here is CASRIWTGGHEQYF. The CDR3 nucleotides read TGTGCCAGCAGAATTTGGACAGGGGGCCACGAGCAGTACTTC.

By sample share, this clone is large (0.1 to 1%). The rearrangement links TRBV10-3 to TRBJ1-1, with 8 bases identical to TRBD1. Germline V gene sequence: CDR1 ENHRY, CDR2 SYGVKD. V dropped 3 bases and J dropped 11; count of bases not matched to a gene: 17. There are 16 residues in the CDR3. The DNA of the CDR3 is TGTGCCATCAGTGATAACCTCGGACAGGGCTGGGTACAGGCTTTCTTT. Its translation: CAISDNLGQGWVQAFF.